The T cell receptor beta chain under discussion was sequenced for a study of blood T cell repertoires in COVID-19. Study details: In each case, the material was cDNA or gDNA derived from T cells, B-cell-depleted T cells, or PBMCs.

The table came from immunoSEQ multiplex PCR; TCRdb's copy has only in-frame clones and leaves some out. The sample has approximately 31,000 clones; around 90% are singletons. Germline CDR1 reads SGHTA; CDR2 reads FQGNSA. Deletions cut 8 bases from V and 6 bases from J, with 20 bases between. This CDR3 spans 14 amino acids. This clone occurred a few times. This sequence originates from a man aged 65 to 79 with active COVID-19. The chain couples TRBV7-2 to TRBJ2-7, with D perhaps TRBD2 (5 bases). Sequencing was done on a sample of peripheral blood. CDR3 bases: TGTGCCAGCCAGAGCGGCGTCCCCCTAGGCGAGCAGTACTTC. It is translated as CASQSGVPLGEQYF.